The rows below give T cell receptor beta chains drawn from one sample of a study of Graves' ophthalmopathy and Graves' hyperthyroidism. MiXCR, applied by TCRdb to the multiplex PCR reads, yields one record per CDR3 protein. The sample yields some 520,000 distinct CDR3 sequences, roughly 14% seen once. Sequencing input: blood. The receptors shown here come from a woman aged 30 to 39 with Graves' ophthalmopathy. The CDR3 runs from the conserved cysteine through the conserved F or W. The order of the fields is J gene, clone size, D gene, V gene, CDR3 DNA, CDR3 protein. D genes are given only for firm matches. Clone sizes are given selectively: once, few, many, or a class where the clone is expanded.

TRBJ2-7 many TRBD2 TRBV20-1 TGCAGTGCTAGAGATGCCGGGCGGGAGGGATTCTACGAGCAGTACTTC CSARDAGREGFYEQYF
TRBJ2-7 many TRBD1 TRBV10-3 TGTGCCATTTTCGACAGGGAGCAAAGCGAGCAGTACTTC CAIFDREQSEQYF
TRBJ2-7 many . TRBV7-8 TGTGCCAGCAGCTCCACAATTGGCGGGATAGGGTACGAGCAGTACTTC CASSSTIGGIGYEQYF
TRBJ2-5 many TRBD1 TRBV2 TGTGCCAGCAGTCCGGACAGGGTGCTGGGAGGGACCCAGTACTTC CASSPDRVLGGTQYF
TRBJ2-5 . . TRBV7-3 TGTGCCAGCAGCTTAGGGGGTGTGGGACGAGAGACCCAGTACTTC CASSLGGVGRETQYF
TRBJ1-2 many . TRBV12-3/TRBV12-4 TGTGCCAGCAGTACTGGGGACATTTGGGGCTACACCTTC CASSTGDIWGYTF
TRBJ1-1 many TRBD1 TRBV27 TGTGCCAGTTTAGGACAGGGTATAGCTTTCTTT CASLGQGIAFF
TRBJ1-3 many TRBD1 TRBV12-3/TRBV12-4 TGTGCCAGCAGTTACCTAACCGGGGGACAGATCTCTGGAAACACCATATATTTT CASSYLTGGQISGNTIYF
TRBJ1-2 . TRBD1 TRBV5-1 TGCGCCAGCAGCTTGTTTGGCAGGGGGAGTAACTATGGCTACACCTTC CASSLFGRGSNYGYTF
TRBJ1-5 many TRBD1 TRBV6-5 TGTGCCAGCAGTTACTCGGGACAGGCGAACGGACCCACGCCCCAGCATTTT CASSYSGQANGPTPQHF
TRBJ2-2 few . TRBV28 TGTGCCAGCAGCTTGACTAGTCCCGGGGAGCTGTTTTTT CASSLTSPGELFF
TRBJ2-6 many . TRBV6-2/TRBV6-3 TGTGCCAGCAGTTACATCTCCAGTCCCGGGGCTCCGTCTGGGGCCAACGTCCTGACTTTC CASSYISSPGAPSGANVLTF
TRBJ2-2 many TRBD2 TRBV19 TGTGCCATTCCTAGCGGGAGGCCGACCGGGGAGCTGTTTTTT CAIPSGRPTGELFF
TRBJ2-5 few TRBD2 TRBV11-2 TGTGCCAGCAGCCTACAGGGCGCGAGGACTAGCGGGCAAGAGACCCAGTACTTC CASSLQGARTSGQETQYF
TRBJ2-7 many TRBD1 TRBV18 TGTGCCAGCTCACCACAACTTGGGACAGGGGGATCCGAGCAGTACTTC CASSPQLGTGGSEQYF
TRBJ1-1 many . TRBV20-1 . CSASLSQSLKLSF
TRBJ2-5 . . TRBV18 TGTGCCAGCTCACGCAGGGAAGAGACCCAGTACTTC CASSRREETQYF
TRBJ2-7 medium-sized . TRBV5-1 TGTGCCAGCAGTTTAGGGTACGAGCAGTACTTC CASSLGYEQYF
TRBJ1-1 many . TRBV10-3 TGTGCCATCACCGCCGATGTGGCGAACACTGAAGCTTTCTTT CAITADVANTEAFF
TRBJ1-1 many TRBD1 TRBV12-3/TRBV12-4 TGTGCCAGCAGCGAAGGGGGCGAATTAGCTTTCTTT CASSEGGELAFF
TRBJ1-5 . TRBD1 TRBV18 TGTGCCAGCTCACCCGTAGGACAGGGCGAAAATCAGCCCCAGCATTTT CASSPVGQGENQPQHF
TRBJ1-1 . . TRBV28 TGTGCCAGCAGTTTAGGGGGAGGGCCGAACACTGAAGCTTTCTTT CASSLGGGPNTEAFF
TRBJ2-7 few . TRBV20-1 TGCAGTGCTAGAGATCAACGCAGGGAAGACTACGAGCAGTACTTC CSARDQRREDYEQYF
TRBJ2-7 many . TRBV10-3 TGTGCCATCGGAGGTGAAAGCTCCTACGAGCAGTACTTC CAIGGESSYEQYF
TRBJ2-5 many . TRBV6-2/TRBV6-3 TGTGCCAGCAGTTCTGCTCGGTATTCTCAAGAGACCCAGTACTTC CASSSARYSQETQYF
TRBJ2-5 many TRBD1 TRBV19 TGTGCCAGTACCTCGACAGGGACAGAGACCCAGTACTTC CASTSTGTETQYF
TRBJ1-6 many . TRBV20-1 TGCAGTGCTAGAAGTTCGGACATCTATAATTCACCCCTCCACTTT CSARSSDIYNSPLHF
TRBJ1-5 many TRBD1 TRBV28 TGTGCCAGCAAGGGACAGGGTTTCAATCAGCCCCAGCATTTT CASKGQGFNQPQHF
TRBJ1-2 many . TRBV30 TGTGCCTGGAGTGTTACAGGTCCCTATGGCTACACCTTC CAWSVTGPYGYTF
TRBJ1-1 many . TRBV12-3/TRBV12-4 TGTGCCAGCAGTCCGCCGGGGGCGAACACTGAAGCTTTCTTT CASSPPGANTEAFF
TRBJ2-7 many . TRBV15 TGTGCCACCAGCAGAGGGTCCTACGAGCAGTACTTC CATSRGSYEQYF
TRBJ2-7 . . TRBV20-1 . CSANSGQGKYEQYF
TRBJ1-5 many . TRBV28 TGTGCCAGCAGTACGATGAATCAGCCCCAGCATTTT CASSTMNQPQHF
TRBJ1-2 many . TRBV28 TGTGCCAGCAGTTTGATTGATCTTAACTATGGCTACACCTTC CASSLIDLNYGYTF
TRBJ2-5 . TRBD1 TRBV28 TGTGCCAGCAGTCCACGTGGGACAGAGAGGGAGACCCAGTACTTC CASSPRGTERETQYF
TRBJ1-5 . . TRBV2 TGTGCCAGCAGTGAATTCGGGGGGCTGAACAATCAGCCCCAGCATTTT CASSEFGGLNNQPQHF
TRBJ1-6 . TRBD1 TRBV28 TGTGCCAGCAAGGGACAGGGGTCCTATAATTCACTTCTCCACTTT CASKGQGSYNSLLHF
TRBJ1-1 many . TRBV6-5 TGTGCCAGCAGTTACCTCAGGGAGAACACTGAAGCTTTCTTT CASSYLRENTEAFF
TRBJ2-7 few . TRBV4-2 TGTGCCAGCAGCCCCGACCGGGACTCCTATTATCCCTACGAGCAGTACTTC CASSPDRDSYYPYEQYF
TRBJ1-1 many TRBD1 TRBV6-5 TGTGCCAGCAGTTACGGGCAGGGGGCTACCTCGAACACTGAAGCTTTCTTT CASSYGQGATSNTEAFF